This T cell receptor beta chain was identified in a study of blood T cell repertoires in COVID-19. This clone was counted once. This table comes from immunoSEQ multiplex PCR, and its TCRdb copy is limited to in-frame clones, with some not included. The sample includes about 150,000 clones, 60% to 85% seen only once; the top ten take 8.6%. The germline CDR1 and CDR2 sequences are SGHNT and YYREEE (reference sequence). V dropped 0 bases and J dropped 4; count of bases not matched to a gene: 4. CDR3 size: 16 residues. Specimen: peripheral blood. The genes are TRBV5-4 and TRBJ1-1; 12 positions agree with TRBD1. The clonotype comes from a man aged 45 to 65 with active or convalescent COVID-19. CDR3: CASSLVGQGAPTEAFF. The CDR3 DNA follows: TGTGCCAGCAGCTTGGTGGGACAGGGGGCGCCCACTGAAGCTTTCTTT.